The rows below give T cell receptor beta chains drawn from one sample of a study of regulatory T cells in long-lasting Graves disease. TCRdb re-called the multiplex PCR reads through MiXCR, storing one row per CDR3 protein. The profile covers 350,000 to 450,000 distinct CDR3 sequences, with roughly 21% appearing a single time and roughly an eighth taken by the ten largest. The source material was peripheral blood mononuclear cells (PBMCs), sampled when the disease was refractory, from a patient treated with antithyroid drugs. These TCRs come from a female donor with Graves disease. The conserved cysteine and the conserved F or W are not part of the CDR3 here. Each record gives: J gene, V gene, CDR3 protein.

j_gene: TRBJ2-7
v_gene: TRBV28
CDR3aa: ASTGPTRDRVTYEQY

j_gene: TRBJ2-6
v_gene: TRBV13
CDR3aa: ASSSLRGAGANVLT

j_gene: TRBJ2-3
v_gene: TRBV2
CDR3aa: ASFTRERGTDTQY

j_gene: TRBJ1-6
v_gene: TRBV3-1
CDR3aa: ASSQGPGGVSPLH

j_gene: TRBJ2-2
v_gene: TRBV28
CDR3aa: ASSDSGNGVGGELF

j_gene: TRBJ1-6
v_gene: TRBV6-1
CDR3aa: ASLLQGGSPLH

j_gene: TRBJ1-1
v_gene: TRBV6-5
CDR3aa: ASSLGAGHMKNTEAF

j_gene: TRBJ2-7
v_gene: TRBV5-6
CDR3aa: ASSTTRVPYEQY

j_gene: TRBJ2-6
v_gene: TRBV6-1
CDR3aa: ASRDRYSGANVLT

j_gene: TRBJ1-2
v_gene: TRBV27
CDR3aa: ASSLSGFYGYT